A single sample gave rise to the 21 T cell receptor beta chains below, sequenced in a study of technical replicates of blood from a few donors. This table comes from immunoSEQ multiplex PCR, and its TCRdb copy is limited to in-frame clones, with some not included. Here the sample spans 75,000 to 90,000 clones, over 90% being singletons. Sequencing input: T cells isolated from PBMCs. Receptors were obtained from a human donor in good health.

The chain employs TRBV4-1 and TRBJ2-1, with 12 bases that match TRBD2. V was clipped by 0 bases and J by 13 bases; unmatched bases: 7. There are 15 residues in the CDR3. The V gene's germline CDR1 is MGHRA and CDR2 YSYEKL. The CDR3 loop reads CASSQEMGTSGSQFF. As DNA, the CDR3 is TGCGCCAGCAGCCAAGAAATGGGGACTAGCGGGTCTCAGTTCTTC.

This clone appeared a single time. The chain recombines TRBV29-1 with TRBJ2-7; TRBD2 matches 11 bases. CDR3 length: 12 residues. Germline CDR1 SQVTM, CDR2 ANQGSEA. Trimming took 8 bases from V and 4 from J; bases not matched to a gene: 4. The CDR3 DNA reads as TGCAGCTTTACTAGCGGGAGATACGAGCAGTACTTC. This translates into CSFTSGRYEQYF.

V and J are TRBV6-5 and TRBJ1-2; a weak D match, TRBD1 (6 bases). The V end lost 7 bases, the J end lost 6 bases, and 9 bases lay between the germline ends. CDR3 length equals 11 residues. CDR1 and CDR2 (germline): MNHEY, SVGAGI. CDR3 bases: TGTGCCAGCACAGAGGGGGATGGCTACACCTTC. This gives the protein CASTEGDGYTF.

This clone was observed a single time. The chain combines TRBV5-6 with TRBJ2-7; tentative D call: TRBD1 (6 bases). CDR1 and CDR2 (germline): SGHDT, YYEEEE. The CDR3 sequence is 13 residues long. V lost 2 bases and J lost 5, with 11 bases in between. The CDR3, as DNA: TGTGCCAGCAGCTTAGACAGGTCTGACGAGCAGTACTTC. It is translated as CASSLDRSDEQYF.

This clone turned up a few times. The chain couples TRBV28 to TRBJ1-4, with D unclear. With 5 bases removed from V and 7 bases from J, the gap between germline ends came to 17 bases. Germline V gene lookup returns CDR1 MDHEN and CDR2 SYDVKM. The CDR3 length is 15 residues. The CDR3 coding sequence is TGTGCCAGCAGTCCAGGCTCGGGGATGAGTGAAAAACTGTTTTTT. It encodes CASSPGSGMSEKLFF.

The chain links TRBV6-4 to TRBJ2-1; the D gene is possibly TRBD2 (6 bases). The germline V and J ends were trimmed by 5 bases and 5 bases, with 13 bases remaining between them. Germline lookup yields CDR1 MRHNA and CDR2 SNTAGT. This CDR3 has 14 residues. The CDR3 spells CASSNSGNNNEQFF. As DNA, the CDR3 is TGTGCCAGCAGTAATAGCGGAAATAACAATGAGCAGTTCTTC.

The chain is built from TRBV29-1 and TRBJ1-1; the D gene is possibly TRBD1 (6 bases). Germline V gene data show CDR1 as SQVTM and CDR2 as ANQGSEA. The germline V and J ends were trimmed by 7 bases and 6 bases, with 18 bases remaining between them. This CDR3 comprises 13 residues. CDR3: CSGLPGETSEAFF. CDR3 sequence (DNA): TGCAGCGGGTTGCCAGGGGAGACCTCTGAAGCTTTCTTT.

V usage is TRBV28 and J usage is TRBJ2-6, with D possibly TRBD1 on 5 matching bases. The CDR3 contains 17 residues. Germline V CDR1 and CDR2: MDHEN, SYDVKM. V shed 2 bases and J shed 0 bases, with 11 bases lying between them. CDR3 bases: TGTGCCAGCAGTTTAGGGGCAGCTAACTCTGGGGCCAACGTCCTGACTTTC. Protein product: CASSLGAANSGANVLTF. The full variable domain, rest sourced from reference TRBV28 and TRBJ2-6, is DVKVTQSSRYLVKRTGEKVFLECVQDMDHENMFWYRQDPGLGLRLIYFSYDVKMKEKGDIPEGYSVSREKKERFSLILESASTNQTSMYLCASSLGAANSGANVLTFGAGSRLTVL.

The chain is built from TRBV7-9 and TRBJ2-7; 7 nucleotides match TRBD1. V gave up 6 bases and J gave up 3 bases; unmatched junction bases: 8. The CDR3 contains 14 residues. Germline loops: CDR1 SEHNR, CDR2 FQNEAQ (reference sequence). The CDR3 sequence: CASRDPGQNYEQYF. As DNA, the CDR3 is TGTGCCAGCAGAGACCCGGGACAGAACTACGAGCAGTACTTC.

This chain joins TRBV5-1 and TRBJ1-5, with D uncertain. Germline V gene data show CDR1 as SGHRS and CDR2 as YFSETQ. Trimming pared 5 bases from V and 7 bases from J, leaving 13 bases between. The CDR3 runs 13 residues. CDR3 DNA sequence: TGCGCCAGCAGAACATCCGAGGGACAGCCCCAGCATTTT. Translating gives CASRTSEGQPQHF.

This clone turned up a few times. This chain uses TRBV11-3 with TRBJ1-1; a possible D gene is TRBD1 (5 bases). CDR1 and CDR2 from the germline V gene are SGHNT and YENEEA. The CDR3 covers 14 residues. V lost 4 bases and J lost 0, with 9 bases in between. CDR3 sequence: CASSSRRVNTEAFF. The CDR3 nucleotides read TGTGCCAGCAGCTCCCGCAGGGTGAACACTGAAGCTTTCTTT. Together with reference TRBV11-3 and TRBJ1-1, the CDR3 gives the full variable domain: EAGVVQSPRYKIIEKKQPVAFWCNPISGHNTLYWYLQNLGQGPELLIRYENEEAVDDSQLPKDRFSAERLKGVDSTLKIQPAELGDSAVYLCASSSRRVNTEAFFGQGTRLTVV.

The CDR3 bases are TGTGCCAGCAGCCAATCTAGCGTATCTGTCAATGAGCAGTTCTTC. It is translated as CASSQSSVSVNEQFF. The chain recombines TRBV9 with TRBJ2-1; the D gene is possibly TRBD2 (6 bases). This CDR3 spans 15 amino acids. CDR1 is SGDLS and CDR2 is YYNGEE in the germline V gene. V was trimmed by 4 bases and J by 6 bases, leaving 17 bases between them.

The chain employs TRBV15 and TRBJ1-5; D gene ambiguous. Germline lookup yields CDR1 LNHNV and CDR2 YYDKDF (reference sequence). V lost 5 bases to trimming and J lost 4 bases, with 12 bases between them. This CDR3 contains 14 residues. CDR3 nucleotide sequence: TGTGCCACCAGCCGAGGACGGGATAATCAGCCCCAGCATTTT. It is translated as CATSRGRDNQPQHF.

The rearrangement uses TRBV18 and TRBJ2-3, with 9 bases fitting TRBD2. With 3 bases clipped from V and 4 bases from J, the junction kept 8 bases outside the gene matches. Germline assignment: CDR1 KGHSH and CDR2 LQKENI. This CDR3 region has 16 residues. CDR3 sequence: CASSPIGTSTADTQYF. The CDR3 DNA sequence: TGTGCCAGCTCACCCATTGGGACTAGCACGGCAGATACGCAGTATTTT.

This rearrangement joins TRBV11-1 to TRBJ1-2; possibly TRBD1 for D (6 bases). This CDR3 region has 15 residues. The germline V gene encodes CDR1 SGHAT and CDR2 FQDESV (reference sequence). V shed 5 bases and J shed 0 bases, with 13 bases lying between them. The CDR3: CASSLTRTANYGYTF. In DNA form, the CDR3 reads TGTGCCAGCAGCCTCACAAGGACAGCTAACTATGGCTACACCTTC.

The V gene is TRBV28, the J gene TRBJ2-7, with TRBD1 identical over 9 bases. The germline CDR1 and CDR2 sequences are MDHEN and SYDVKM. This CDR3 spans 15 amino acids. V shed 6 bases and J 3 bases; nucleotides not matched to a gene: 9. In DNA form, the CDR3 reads TGTGCCAGCAGGTCCACAGGGGGCGGCCGCTACGAGCAGTACTTC. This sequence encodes CASRSTGGGRYEQYF.

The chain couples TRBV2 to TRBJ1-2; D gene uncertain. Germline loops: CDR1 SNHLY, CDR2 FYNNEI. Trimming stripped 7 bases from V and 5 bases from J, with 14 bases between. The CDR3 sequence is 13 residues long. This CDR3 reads CASMGGGGYGYTF. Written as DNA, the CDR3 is TGTGCCAGCATGGGAGGCGGAGGTTATGGCTACACCTTC.

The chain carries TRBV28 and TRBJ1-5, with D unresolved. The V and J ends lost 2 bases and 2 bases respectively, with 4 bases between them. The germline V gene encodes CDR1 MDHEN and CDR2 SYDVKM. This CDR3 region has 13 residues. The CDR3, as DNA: TGTGCCAGCAGTTTACAGGGCAATCAGCCCCAGCATTTT. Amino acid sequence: CASSLQGNQPQHF.

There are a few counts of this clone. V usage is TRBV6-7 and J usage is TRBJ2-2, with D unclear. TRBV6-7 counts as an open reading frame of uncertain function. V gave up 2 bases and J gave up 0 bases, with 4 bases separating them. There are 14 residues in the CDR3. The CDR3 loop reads CASSYEANTGELFF. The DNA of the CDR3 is TGTGCCAGCAGTTACGAGGCGAACACCGGGGAGCTGTTTTTT.

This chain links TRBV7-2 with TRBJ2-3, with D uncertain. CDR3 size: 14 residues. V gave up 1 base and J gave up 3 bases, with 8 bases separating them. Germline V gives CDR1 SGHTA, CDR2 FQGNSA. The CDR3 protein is CASSLGLETDTQYF. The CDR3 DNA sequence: TGTGCCAGCAGCTTAGGTCTAGAAACAGATACGCAGTATTTT.

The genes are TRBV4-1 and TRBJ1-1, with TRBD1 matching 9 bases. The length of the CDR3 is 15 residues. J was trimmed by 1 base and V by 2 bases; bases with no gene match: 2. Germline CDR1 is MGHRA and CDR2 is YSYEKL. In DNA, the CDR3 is TGCGCCAGCAGCCAAACGGACAGGGGGAACACTGAAGCTTTCTTT. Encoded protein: CASSQTDRGNTEAFF.